This TCR beta chain was found in a study of shared clonotypes between healthy human individuals. The table came from immunoSEQ multiplex PCR; TCRdb's copy has only in-frame clones and leaves some out. Among 2 million to 2.5 million clones listed, 85% to 95% were seen once. The study drew all its donors from Caucasian adults living in Nashville, Tennessee. Sequencing was performed on naive CD4+ T cells from PBMCs. Subset reported: CD45RA+ positively selected. The TCR originated in a man between 18 and 35 years old in good health. Some clones in this sample may be carry-over from other donors' samples.

CDR3 DNA sequence: TGCGCCAGCAGCCAAGATCCTGGGAACGAGCAGTACTTC. It codes for CASSQDPGNEQYF. The chain employs TRBV4-3 and TRBJ2-7, with unresolved D. From germline, CDR1 is LGHNA and CDR2 YSLEER. The length of the CDR3 is 13 residues. Between the trimmed V and J ends, which lost 0 bases and 5 bases, there was a span of 8 bases.